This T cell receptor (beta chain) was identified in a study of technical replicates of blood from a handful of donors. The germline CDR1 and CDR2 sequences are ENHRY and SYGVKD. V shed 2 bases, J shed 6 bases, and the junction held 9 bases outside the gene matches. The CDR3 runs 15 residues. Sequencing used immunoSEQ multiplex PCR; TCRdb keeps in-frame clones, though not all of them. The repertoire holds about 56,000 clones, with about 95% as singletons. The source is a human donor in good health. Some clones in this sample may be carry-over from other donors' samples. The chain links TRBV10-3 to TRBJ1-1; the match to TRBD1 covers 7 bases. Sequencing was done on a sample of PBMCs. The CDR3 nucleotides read TGTGCCATCAGTGAGGGGCCAGGGGGTTGGGCTGAAGCTTTCTTT. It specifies CAISEGPGGWAEAFF.